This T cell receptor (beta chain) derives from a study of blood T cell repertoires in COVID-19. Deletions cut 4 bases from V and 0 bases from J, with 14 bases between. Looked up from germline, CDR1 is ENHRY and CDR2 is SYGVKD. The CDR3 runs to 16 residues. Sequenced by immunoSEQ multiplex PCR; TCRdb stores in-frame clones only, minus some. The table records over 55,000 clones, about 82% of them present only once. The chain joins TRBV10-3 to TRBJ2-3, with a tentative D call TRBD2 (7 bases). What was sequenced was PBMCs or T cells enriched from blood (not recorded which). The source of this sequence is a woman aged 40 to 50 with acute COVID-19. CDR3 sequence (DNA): TGTGCCATCAGTGCCCTGGGGGGGGCTAGCACAGATACGCAGTATTTT. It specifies CAISALGGASTDTQYF.